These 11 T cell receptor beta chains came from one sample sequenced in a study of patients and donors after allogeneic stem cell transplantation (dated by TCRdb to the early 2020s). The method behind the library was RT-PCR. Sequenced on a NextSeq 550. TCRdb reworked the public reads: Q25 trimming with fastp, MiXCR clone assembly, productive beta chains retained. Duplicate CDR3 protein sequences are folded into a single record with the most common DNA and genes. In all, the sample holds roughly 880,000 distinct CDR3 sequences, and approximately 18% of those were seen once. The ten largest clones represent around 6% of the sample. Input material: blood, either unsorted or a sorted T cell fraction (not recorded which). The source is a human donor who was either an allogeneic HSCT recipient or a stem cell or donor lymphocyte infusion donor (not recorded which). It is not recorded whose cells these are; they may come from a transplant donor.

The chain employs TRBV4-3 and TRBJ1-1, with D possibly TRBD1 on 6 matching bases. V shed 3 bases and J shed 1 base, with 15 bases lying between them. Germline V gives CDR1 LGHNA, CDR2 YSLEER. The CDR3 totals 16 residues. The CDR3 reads CASSQGTGIGNTEAFF. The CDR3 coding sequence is TGCGCCAGCAGCCAGGGAACAGGGATTGGGAACACTGAAGCTTTCTTT.

The CDR3: CASSLRPAGGSIDTQYF. In nucleotides, the CDR3 is TGTGCCAGCAGCTTACGTCCGGCGGGAGGGAGTATTGATACGCAGTATTTT. V is TRBV7-8 and J is TRBJ2-3; 9 bases map to TRBD2. The CDR3 is made up of 17 amino acids. The germline CDR1 and CDR2 sequences are SGHVS and FQNEAQ. After removal of 2 bases from V and 6 bases from J, the junction contained 12 bases not matched to a gene.

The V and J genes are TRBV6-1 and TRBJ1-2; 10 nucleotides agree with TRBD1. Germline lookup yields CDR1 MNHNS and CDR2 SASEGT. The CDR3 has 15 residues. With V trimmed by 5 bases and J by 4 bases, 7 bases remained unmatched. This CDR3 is CASSTTGGWGYGYTF. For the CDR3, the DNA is TGTGCCAGCAGTACGACAGGGGGCTGGGGCTATGGCTACACCTTC.

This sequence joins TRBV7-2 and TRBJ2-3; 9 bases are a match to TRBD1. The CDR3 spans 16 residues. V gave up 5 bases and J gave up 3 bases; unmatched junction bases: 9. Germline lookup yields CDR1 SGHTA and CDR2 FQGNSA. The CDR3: CASSIGTGTGTDTQYF. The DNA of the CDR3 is TGTGCCAGCAGCATAGGAACCGGGACAGGGACAGATACGCAGTATTTT.

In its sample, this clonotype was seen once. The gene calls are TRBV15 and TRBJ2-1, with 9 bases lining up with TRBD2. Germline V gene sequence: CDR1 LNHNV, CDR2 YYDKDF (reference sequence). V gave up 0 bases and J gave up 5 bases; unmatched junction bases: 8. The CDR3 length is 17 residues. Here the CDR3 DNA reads TGTGCCACCAGCAGAGAAGAGTGGCGGGGGGGGAACAATGAGCAGTTCTTC. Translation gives CATSREEWRGGNNEQFF.

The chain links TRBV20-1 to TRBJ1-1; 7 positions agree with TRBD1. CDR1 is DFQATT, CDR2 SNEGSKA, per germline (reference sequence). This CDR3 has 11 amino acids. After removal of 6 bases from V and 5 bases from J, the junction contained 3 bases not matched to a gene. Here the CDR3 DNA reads TGCAGTGCCCAGGGGGGTACTGAAGCTTTCTTT. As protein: CSAQGGTEAFF.

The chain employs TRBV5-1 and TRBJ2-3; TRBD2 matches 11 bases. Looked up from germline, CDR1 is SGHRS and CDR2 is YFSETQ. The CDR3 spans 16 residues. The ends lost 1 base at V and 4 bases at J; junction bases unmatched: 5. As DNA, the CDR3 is TGCGCCAGCAGCTTGACTAGCGGGGGCCCTCCAGATACGCAGTATTTT. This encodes CASSLTSGGPPDTQYF. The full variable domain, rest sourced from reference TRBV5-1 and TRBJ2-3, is KAGVTQTPRYLIKTRGQQVTLSCSPISGHRSVSWYQQTPGQGLQFLFEYFSETQRNKGNFPGRFSGRQFSNSRSEMNVSTLELGDSALYLCASSLTSGGPPDTQYFGPGTRLTVL.

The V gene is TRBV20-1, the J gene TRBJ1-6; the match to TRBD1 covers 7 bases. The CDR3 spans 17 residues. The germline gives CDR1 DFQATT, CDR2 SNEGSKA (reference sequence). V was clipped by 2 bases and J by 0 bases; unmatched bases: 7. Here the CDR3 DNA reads TGCAGTGCTAGATTACAGGGGACGAGCTCCTATAATTCACCCCTCCACTTT. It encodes CSARLQGTSSYNSPLHF.

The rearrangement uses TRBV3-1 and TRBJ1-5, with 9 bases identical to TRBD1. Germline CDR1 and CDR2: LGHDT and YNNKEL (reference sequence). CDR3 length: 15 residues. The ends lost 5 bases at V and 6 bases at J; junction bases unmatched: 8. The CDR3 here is CASSSRGQGAQPQHF. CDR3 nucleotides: TGTGCCAGCAGCTCCAGGGGACAGGGTGCTCAGCCCCAGCATTTT. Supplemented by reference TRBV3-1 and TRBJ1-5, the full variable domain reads DTAVSQTPKYLVTQMGNDKSIKCEQNLGHDTMYWYKQDSKKFLKIMFSYNNKELIINETVPNRFSPKSPDKAHLNLHINSLELGDSAVYFCASSSRGQGAQPQHFGDGTRLSIL.

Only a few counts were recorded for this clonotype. The CDR3 spells CASSTKGLAGGNNEQFF. In DNA, the CDR3 is TGTGCCAGCAGCACAAAGGGACTAGCGGGAGGTAATAATGAGCAGTTCTTC. This chain joins TRBV21-1 and TRBJ2-1; TRBD2 is taken as the D call from the table, unchecked against the DNA. TRBV21-1 represents a pseudogene. The CDR3 spans 17 residues.

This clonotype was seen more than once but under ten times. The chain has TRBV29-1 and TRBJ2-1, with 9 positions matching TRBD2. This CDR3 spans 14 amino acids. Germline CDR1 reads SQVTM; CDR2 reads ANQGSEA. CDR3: CGGLAGSSYNEQFF. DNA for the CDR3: TGCGGGGGGCTAGCGGGGAGCTCCTACAATGAGCAGTTCTTC.